Sequencing of this T cell receptor (beta chain) was carried out in a study of cytomegalovirus exposure and HLA in healthy donors. Study overall: For the approximately 430 genotyped donors, about 81% fell within the Caucasian-associated ancestry cluster.

With 60 Vbeta and 13 Jbeta primers, the PCR was carried out. TCRdb's copy holds only in-frame clones and misses some; the assay was immunoSEQ multiplex PCR. Seen here are some 130,000 clones, about 85% observed once, and the top ten hold 1.7%. Study results and caveats: Relative to the approximately 630-donor mean, N-insertions were reportedly fewer in an Asian-associated ancestry cluster in a later analysis. Productive status was seen about 90% or about 30% of the time for most TCR beta V segments in an earlier analysis. A list of roughly 180 TCR beta chains associated with cytomegalovirus was given.

As to this clone: The antigen is undetermined.

The receptor was derived from a boy between 5 and 17 years old in good health and CMV-seronegative. Specimen: PBMCs.

The CDR3 spells CASSPAQGTYGYTF. The CDR3 bases are TGTGCCAGCAGTCCAGCTCAGGGAACCTATGGCTACACCTTC. The V gene is TRBV27, the J gene TRBJ1-2; tentatively, D is TRBD1 (5 bases). V lost 5 bases and J lost 4, with 14 bases in between. The CDR3 is 14 amino acids. The germline V gene encodes CDR1 MNHEY and CDR2 SMNVEV (reference sequence).